The source of this TCR beta chain is a study of beta chain features in type 1 diabetes. Overall study results and limits: Type 1 diabetes patients had TCRB CDR3s that were shorter (moderately but significantly so) in all four CD4+ subsets.

Isolated RNA was reverse transcribed in full, so expressed TCRB transcripts were sequenced. Repertoires were generated with immunoSEQ multiplex PCR, while TCRdb's copy carries only in-frame clones and drops some. This table has about 15,000 clones, approximately 71% appearing once. A word on this clone: What it binds is not known.

Isolation of CD4+ naive, central memory, regulatory and stem cell-like memory cells was achieved by sorting via CD45RO/CCR7/CD25/CD127/CD95/CD27. Material: Tregs from blood. This receptor was taken from a man younger than 45 with type 1 diabetes.

The CDR3 DNA sequence: TGCGCCAGCAGCAAGGGACTAGCGGTCGGCACCGGGGAGCTGTTTTTT. Its translation: CASSKGLAVGTGELFF. V and J are TRBV4-1 and TRBJ2-2, with 11 positions matching TRBD2. Looked up from germline, CDR1 is MGHRA and CDR2 is YSYEKL. The CDR3 contains 16 residues. The J segment lost 4 bases and the V segment lost 5 bases, leaving 6 bases of the junction unmatched.